Listed below are T cell receptor beta chains from one sample, sequenced in a study of Graves' ophthalmopathy and Graves' hyperthyroidism. TCRdb redid the calling of the multiplex PCR reads with MiXCR, one entry per CDR3 protein. The repertoire holds more than 300,000 distinct CDR3 sequences, with just over 15% as singletons. The sequenced sample consisted of peripheral blood. The source is a woman between 18 and 30 years old with stable Graves' hyperthyroidism. Both conserved end residues are part of each CDR3. Fields, in order: V gene, D gene, clone size, J gene, CDR3 protein, CDR3 DNA. A D gene is named only where the DNA matches it firmly. Clone size is not always given. Where it is, it says once, few, many or a class for expanded clones.

v_gene: TRBV4-1
d_gene: -
abundance: -
j_gene: TRBJ1-1
CDR3aa: CASSPLGAVEAFF
CDR3nt: TGCGCCAGCAGCCCCCTCGGGGCAGTCGAAGCTTTCTTT

v_gene: TRBV20-1
d_gene: TRBD1
abundance: -
j_gene: TRBJ1-5
CDR3aa: CSAEQGAGQPQHF
CDR3nt: TGCAGTGCTGAACAGGGGGCCGGTCAGCCCCAGCATTTT

v_gene: TRBV19
d_gene: -
abundance: many
j_gene: TRBJ2-7
CDR3aa: CASSPGRTYEQYF
CDR3nt: TGTGCCAGTAGTCCCGGGCGGACCTACGAGCAGTACTTC

v_gene: TRBV12-3/TRBV12-4
d_gene: -
abundance: many
j_gene: TRBJ2-7
CDR3aa: CASSPLTGTEDYEQYF
CDR3nt: TGTGCCAGCAGCCCACTCACCGGGACCGAGGATTACGAGCAGTACTTC

v_gene: TRBV12-3/TRBV12-4
d_gene: -
abundance: many
j_gene: TRBJ2-7
CDR3aa: CASSPSPAYEQYF
CDR3nt: TGTGCCAGCAGCCCTAGCCCGGCCTACGAGCAGTACTTC

v_gene: TRBV6-1
d_gene: TRBD2
abundance: many
j_gene: TRBJ2-7
CDR3aa: CASRSLSGGSYEQYF
CDR3nt: TGTGCCAGCAGGTCTTTAAGCGGGGGGAGTTACGAGCAGTACTTC

v_gene: TRBV20-1
d_gene: -
abundance: many
j_gene: TRBJ1-2
CDR3aa: CSASLWSPEYGYTF
CDR3nt: TGCAGTGCTAGTTTGTGGTCGCCGGAGTATGGCTACACCTTC

v_gene: TRBV6-5
d_gene: -
abundance: many
j_gene: TRBJ1-1
CDR3aa: CASSWGIVNTEAFF
CDR3nt: TGTGCCAGCAGTTGGGGAATCGTGAACACTGAAGCTTTCTTT

v_gene: TRBV25-1
d_gene: TRBD1
abundance: many
j_gene: TRBJ1-2
CDR3aa: CASSGGTVYGYTF
CDR3nt: TGTGCCAGCAGTGGCGGGACAGTCTATGGCTACACCTTC

v_gene: TRBV12-3/TRBV12-4
d_gene: -
abundance: many
j_gene: TRBJ1-2
CDR3aa: CASSFRVLDGYTF
CDR3nt: TGTGCCAGCAGTTTCCGGGTCCTCGATGGCTACACCTTC

v_gene: TRBV6-2/TRBV6-3
d_gene: -
abundance: many
j_gene: TRBJ1-1
CDR3aa: CASSYGGSLEKAFF
CDR3nt: TGTGCCAGCAGTTACGGCGGCAGCTTAGAAAAAGCTTTCTTT

v_gene: TRBV6-1
d_gene: -
abundance: -
j_gene: TRBJ2-7
CDR3aa: CASSEGTLREQYF
CDR3nt: TGTGCCAGCAGTGAAGGGACATTGAGGGAGCAGTACTTC

v_gene: TRBV10-2
d_gene: -
abundance: once
j_gene: TRBJ1-5
CDR3aa: CASSDAGDQPQHF
CDR3nt: TGCGCCAGCAGTGATGCAGGGGATCAGCCCCAGCATTTT

v_gene: TRBV6-2/TRBV6-3
d_gene: -
abundance: many
j_gene: TRBJ1-6
CDR3aa: CASMKTENNSPLHF
CDR3nt: TGTGCCAGCATGAAGACAGAGAATAATTCACCCCTCCACTTT

v_gene: TRBV7-2
d_gene: -
abundance: -
j_gene: TRBJ2-7
CDR3aa: CASSLVAADEQYF
CDR3nt: TGTGCCAGCAGCTTAGTTGCAGCAGACGAGCAGTACTTC

v_gene: TRBV20-1
d_gene: TRBD1
abundance: many
j_gene: TRBJ2-2
CDR3aa: CSAPDRGGTGELFF
CDR3nt: TGCAGTGCTCCCGACAGGGGAGGCACCGGGGAGCTGTTTTTT

v_gene: TRBV6-1
d_gene: -
abundance: many
j_gene: TRBJ1-6
CDR3aa: CASSEVIRGKKNSPLHF
CDR3nt: TGTGCCAGCAGTGAAGTGATTAGGGGGAAAAAGAACTCACCCCTCCACTTT

v_gene: TRBV2
d_gene: -
abundance: many
j_gene: TRBJ2-5
CDR3aa: CASYEAGLGDQYF
CDR3nt: TGTGCCAGCTACGAGGCGGGGCTAGGGGACCAGTACTTC

v_gene: TRBV12-3/TRBV12-4
d_gene: -
abundance: many
j_gene: TRBJ1-1
CDR3aa: CASSRTGTGEAFF
CDR3nt: TGTGCCAGCAGTCGTACAGGGACCGGGGAAGCTTTCTTT

v_gene: TRBV20-1
d_gene: TRBD1
abundance: many
j_gene: TRBJ2-7
CDR3aa: CSARDSKRDRAYEQYF
CDR3nt: TGCAGTGCTAGAGATTCTAAACGAGACAGGGCCTACGAGCAGTACTTC

v_gene: TRBV2
d_gene: -
abundance: few
j_gene: TRBJ1-3
CDR3aa: CASTGGDGSGNTIYF
CDR3nt: TGTGCCAGCACCGGGGGGGATGGCTCTGGAAACACCATATATTTT

v_gene: TRBV14
d_gene: -
abundance: many
j_gene: TRBJ1-3
CDR3aa: CASSLIVSGNTIYF
CDR3nt: TGTGCCAGCAGCCTTATAGTCTCTGGAAACACCATATATTTT